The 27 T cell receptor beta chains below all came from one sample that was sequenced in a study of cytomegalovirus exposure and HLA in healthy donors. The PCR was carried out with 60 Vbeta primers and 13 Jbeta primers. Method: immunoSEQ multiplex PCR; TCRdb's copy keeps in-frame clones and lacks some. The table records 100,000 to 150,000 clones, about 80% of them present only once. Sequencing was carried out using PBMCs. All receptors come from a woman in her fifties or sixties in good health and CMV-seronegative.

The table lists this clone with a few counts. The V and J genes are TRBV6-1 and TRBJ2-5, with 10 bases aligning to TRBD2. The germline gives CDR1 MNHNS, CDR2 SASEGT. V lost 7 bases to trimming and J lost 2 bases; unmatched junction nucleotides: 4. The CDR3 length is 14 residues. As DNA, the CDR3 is TGTGCCAGCACTAGCGGGAGTGCTCAAGAGACCCAGTACTTC. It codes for CASTSGSAQETQYF.

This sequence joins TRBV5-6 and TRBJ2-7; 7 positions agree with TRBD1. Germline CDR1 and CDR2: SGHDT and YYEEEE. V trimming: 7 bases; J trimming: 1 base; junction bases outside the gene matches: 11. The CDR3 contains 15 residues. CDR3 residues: CASRLTGDRSYEQYV. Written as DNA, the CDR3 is TGTGCCAGCCGCCTAACAGGGGATAGGTCCTACGAGCAGTACGTC.

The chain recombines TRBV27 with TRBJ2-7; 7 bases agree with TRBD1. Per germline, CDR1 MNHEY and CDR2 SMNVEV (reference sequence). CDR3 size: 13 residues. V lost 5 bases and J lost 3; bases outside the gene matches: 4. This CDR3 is CASSVRQGYEQYV. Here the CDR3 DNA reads TGTGCCAGCAGTGTCCGACAGGGCTACGAGCAGTACGTC.

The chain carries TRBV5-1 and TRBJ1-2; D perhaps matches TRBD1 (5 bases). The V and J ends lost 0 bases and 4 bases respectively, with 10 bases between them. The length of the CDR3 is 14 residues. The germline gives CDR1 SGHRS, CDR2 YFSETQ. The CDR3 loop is CASSLEGQTYGYTF. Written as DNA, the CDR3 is TGCGCCAGCAGCTTGGAGGGGCAGACCTATGGCTACACCTTC.

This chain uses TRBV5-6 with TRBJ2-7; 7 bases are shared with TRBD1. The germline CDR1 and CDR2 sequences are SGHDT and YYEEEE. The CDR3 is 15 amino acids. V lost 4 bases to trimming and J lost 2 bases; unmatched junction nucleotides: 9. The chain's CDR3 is CASSPLGQRTYEQYV. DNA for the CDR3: TGTGCCAGCAGCCCGCTGGGACAGCGGACCTACGAGCAGTACGTC.

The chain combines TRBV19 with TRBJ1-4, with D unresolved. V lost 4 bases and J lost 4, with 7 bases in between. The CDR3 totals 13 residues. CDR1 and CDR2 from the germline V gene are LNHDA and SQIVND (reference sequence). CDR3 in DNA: TGTGCCAGTAGTAGAGACGTTAATGAAAAACTGTTTTTT. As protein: CASSRDVNEKLFF.

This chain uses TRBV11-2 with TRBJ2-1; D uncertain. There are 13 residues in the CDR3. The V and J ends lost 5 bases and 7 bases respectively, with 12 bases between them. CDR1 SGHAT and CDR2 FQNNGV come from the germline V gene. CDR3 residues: CASSPLGLNEQFF. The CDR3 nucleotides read TGTGCCAGCAGCCCCCTAGGCTTGAATGAGCAGTTCTTC.

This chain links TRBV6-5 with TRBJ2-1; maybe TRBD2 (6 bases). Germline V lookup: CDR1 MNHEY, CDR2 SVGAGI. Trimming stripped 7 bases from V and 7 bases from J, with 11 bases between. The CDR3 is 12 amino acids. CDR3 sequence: CASTPGGNEQFF. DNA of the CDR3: TGTGCCAGCACCCCTGGGGGGAATGAGCAGTTCTTC.

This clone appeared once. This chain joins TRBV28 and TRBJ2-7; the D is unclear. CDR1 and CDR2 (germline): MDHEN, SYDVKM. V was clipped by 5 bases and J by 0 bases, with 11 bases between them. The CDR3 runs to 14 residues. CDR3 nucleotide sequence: TGTGCCAGCAGTGGATCACCTAGCTCCTACGAGCAGTACTTC. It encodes CASSGSPSSYEQYF.

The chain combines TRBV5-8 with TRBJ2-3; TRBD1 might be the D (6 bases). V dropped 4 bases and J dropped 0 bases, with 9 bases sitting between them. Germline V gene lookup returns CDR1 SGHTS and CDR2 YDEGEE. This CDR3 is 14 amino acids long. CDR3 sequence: CASSTGQSTDTQYF. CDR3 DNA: TGTGCCAGCAGCACTGGACAGAGCACAGATACGCAGTATTTT.

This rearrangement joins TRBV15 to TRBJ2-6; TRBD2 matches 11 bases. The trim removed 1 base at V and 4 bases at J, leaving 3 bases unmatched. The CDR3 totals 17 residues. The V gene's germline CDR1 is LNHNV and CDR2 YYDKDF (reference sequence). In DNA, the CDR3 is TGTGCCACCAGCAGAGTAGCGGGAGGGCCCGGGGCCAACGTCCTGACTTTC. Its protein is CATSRVAGGPGANVLTF. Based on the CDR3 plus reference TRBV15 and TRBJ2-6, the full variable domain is DAMVIQNPRYQVTQFGKPVTLSCSQTLNHNVMYWYQQKSSQAPKLLFHYYDKDFNNEADTPDNFQSRRPNTSFCFLDIRSPGLGDTAMYLCATSRVAGGPGANVLTFGAGSRLTVL.

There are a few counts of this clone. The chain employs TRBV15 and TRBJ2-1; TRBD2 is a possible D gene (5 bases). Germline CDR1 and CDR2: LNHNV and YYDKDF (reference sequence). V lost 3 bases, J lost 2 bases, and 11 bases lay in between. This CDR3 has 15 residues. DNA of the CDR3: TGTGCCACCAGCAGTACGAGGGCTACCTACAATGAGCAGTTCTTC. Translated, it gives CATSSTRATYNEQFF.

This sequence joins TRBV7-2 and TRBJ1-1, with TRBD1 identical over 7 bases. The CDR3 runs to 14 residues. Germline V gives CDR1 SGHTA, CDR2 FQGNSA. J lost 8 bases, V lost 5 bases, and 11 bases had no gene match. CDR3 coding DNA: TGTGCCAGCAGCGCCTCCCCCAGGGGGTTAGAAGCTTTCTTT. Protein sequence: CASSASPRGLEAFF.

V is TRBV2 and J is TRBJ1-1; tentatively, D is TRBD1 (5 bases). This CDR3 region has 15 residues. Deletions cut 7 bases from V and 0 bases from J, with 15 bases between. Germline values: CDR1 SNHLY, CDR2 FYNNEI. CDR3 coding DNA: TGTGCCAGCACTACGGACATGGGGATGAACACTGAAGCTTTCTTT. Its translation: CASTTDMGMNTEAFF.

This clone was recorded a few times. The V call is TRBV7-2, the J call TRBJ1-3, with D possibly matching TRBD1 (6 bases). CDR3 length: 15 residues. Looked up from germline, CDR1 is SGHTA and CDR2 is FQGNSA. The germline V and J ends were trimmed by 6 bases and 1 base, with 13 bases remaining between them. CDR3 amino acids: CASRPQGPSGNTIYF. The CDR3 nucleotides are TGTGCCAGCAGGCCTCAGGGGCCATCTGGAAACACCATATATTTT.

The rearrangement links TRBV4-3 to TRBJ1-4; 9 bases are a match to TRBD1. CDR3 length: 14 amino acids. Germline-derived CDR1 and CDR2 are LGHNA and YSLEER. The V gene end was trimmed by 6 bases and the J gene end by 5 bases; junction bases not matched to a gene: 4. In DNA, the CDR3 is TGCGCCAGCAGTTGGGACAGGGTGAATGAAAAACTGTTTTTT. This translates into CASSWDRVNEKLFF.

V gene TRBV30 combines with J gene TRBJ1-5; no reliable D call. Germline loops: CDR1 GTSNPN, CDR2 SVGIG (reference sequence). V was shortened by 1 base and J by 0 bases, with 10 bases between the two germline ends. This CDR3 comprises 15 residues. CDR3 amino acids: CAWSGGVNSNQPQHF. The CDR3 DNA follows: TGTGCCTGGAGTGGAGGAGTAAATAGCAATCAGCCCCAGCATTTT. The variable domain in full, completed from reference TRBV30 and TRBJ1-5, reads SQTIHQWPATLVQPVGSPLSLECTVEGTSNPNLYWYRQAAGRGLQLLFYSVGIGQISSEVPQNLSASRPQDRQFILSSKKLLLSDSGFYLCAWSGGVNSNQPQHFGDGTRLSIL.

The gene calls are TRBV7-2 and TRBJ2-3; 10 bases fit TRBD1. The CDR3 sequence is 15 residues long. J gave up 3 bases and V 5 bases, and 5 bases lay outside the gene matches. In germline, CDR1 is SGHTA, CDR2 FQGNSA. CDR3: CASSARTGGTDTQYF. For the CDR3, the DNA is TGTGCCAGCAGCGCCCGGACAGGGGGAACAGATACGCAGTATTTT.

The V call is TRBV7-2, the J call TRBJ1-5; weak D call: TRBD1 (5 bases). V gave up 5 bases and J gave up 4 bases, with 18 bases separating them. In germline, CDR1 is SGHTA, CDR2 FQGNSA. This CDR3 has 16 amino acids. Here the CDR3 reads CASSESSGLVNQPQHF. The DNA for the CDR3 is TGTGCCAGCAGCGAGTCCTCAGGGTTGGTAAATCAGCCCCAGCATTTT.

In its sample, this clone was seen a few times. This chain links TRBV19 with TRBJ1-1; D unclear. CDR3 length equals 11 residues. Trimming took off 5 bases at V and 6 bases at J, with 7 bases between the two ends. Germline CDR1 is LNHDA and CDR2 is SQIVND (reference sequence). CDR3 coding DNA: TGTGCCAGTAGTGTAGGCGCTGAAGCTTTCTTT. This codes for CASSVGAEAFF.

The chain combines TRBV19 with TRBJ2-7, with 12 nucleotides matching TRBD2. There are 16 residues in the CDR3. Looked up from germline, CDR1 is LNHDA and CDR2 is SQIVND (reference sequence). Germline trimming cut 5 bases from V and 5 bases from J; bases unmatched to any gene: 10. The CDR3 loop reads CASSFNPSGRAHEQYF. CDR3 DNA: TGTGCCAGTAGTTTCAACCCTAGCGGGAGGGCCCACGAGCAGTACTTC.

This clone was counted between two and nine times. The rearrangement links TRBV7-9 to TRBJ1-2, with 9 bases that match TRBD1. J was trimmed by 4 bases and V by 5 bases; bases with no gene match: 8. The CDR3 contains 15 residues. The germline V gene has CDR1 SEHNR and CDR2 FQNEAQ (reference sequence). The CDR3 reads CASSPQGARIYGYTF. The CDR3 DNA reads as TGTGCCAGCAGCCCACAGGGGGCTCGGATCTATGGCTACACCTTC.

DNA of the CDR3: TGTGCCAGCAGCGTAGTTCGGGAAAGCTCCTACAATGAGCAGTTCTTC. It encodes CASSVVRESSYNEQFF. V gene TRBV9 combines with J gene TRBJ2-1; D is possibly TRBD2 (5 bases). V dropped 0 bases and J dropped 0 bases, with 10 bases sitting between them. CDR1 and CDR2 from the germline V gene are SGDLS and YYNGEE. This CDR3 is built from 16 residues.

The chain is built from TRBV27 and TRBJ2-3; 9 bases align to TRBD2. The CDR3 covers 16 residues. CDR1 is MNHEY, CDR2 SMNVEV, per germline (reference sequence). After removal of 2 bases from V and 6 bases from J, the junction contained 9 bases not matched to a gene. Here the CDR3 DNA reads TGTGCCAGCAGTTTAACCCCCGGGACTAGCATGGATACGCAGTATTTT. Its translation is CASSLTPGTSMDTQYF.

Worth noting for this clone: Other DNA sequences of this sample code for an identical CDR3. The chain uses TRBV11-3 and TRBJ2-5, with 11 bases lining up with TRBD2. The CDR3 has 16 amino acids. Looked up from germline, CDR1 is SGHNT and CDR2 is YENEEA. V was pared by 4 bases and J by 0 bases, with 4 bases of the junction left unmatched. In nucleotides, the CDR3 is TGTGCCAGCAGCTCCCGGACTAGCGGGTACCAAGAGACCCAGTACTTC. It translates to CASSSRTSGYQETQYF.

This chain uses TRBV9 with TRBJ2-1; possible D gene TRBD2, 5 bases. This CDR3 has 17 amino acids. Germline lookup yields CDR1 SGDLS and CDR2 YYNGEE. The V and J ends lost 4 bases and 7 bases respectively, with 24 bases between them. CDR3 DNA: TGTGCCAGCAGCCTCCGGGGATCCTCCGTTCTTGGGAATGAGCAGTTCTTC. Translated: CASSLRGSSVLGNEQFF. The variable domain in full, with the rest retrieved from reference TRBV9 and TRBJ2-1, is DSGVTQTPKHLITATGQRVTLRCSPRSGDLSVYWYQQSLDQGLQFLIQYYNGEERAKGNILERFSAQQFPDLHSELNLSSLELGDSALYFCASSLRGSSVLGNEQFFGPGTRLTVL.

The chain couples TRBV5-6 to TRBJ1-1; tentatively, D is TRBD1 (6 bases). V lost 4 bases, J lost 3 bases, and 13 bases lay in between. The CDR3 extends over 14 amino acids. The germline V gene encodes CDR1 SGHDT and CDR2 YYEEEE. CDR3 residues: CASSRLTGDTEAFF. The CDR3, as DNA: TGTGCCAGCAGCCGGTTGACAGGAGACACTGAAGCTTTCTTT.